This TCR beta chain originates from a study of CD8+ T cells in alopecia areata. For the study at large: Dosing with tofacitinib proceeded for 6 to 18 months, followed by 6 months off drug.

RNA, once extracted, was reverse transcribed into cDNA for use as the sequencing template. Clones were read by immunoSEQ multiplex PCR, and TCRdb kept only the in-frame ones, dropping some. The sample shows about 92,000 clones, 40% to 50% of them seen only once. Trimming removed 6 bases at V and 2 bases at J, with 14 bases between. This CDR3 has 13 residues. Germline V gives CDR1 SQVTM, CDR2 ANQGSEA. Documented treatment: oral pan-JAK inhibitor, 5-10 mg twice daily. Researchers gathered lesional scalp punch biopsies and peripheral blood from patients with alopecia areata. Isolation of CD4+ and CD8+ T cells from PBMCs was achieved by sorting.

The rearrangement uses TRBV29-1 and TRBJ2-7; possibly TRBD2 for D (6 bases). This material consisted of CD8+ T cells sorted from blood, taken at week 24, from a patient treated with tofacitinib. The sequence was obtained from a human donor with alopecia areata. This CDR3 reads CSVKTSRTYEQYF. DNA of the CDR3: TGCAGCGTAAAGACTAGTCGGACCTACGAGCAGTACTTC.